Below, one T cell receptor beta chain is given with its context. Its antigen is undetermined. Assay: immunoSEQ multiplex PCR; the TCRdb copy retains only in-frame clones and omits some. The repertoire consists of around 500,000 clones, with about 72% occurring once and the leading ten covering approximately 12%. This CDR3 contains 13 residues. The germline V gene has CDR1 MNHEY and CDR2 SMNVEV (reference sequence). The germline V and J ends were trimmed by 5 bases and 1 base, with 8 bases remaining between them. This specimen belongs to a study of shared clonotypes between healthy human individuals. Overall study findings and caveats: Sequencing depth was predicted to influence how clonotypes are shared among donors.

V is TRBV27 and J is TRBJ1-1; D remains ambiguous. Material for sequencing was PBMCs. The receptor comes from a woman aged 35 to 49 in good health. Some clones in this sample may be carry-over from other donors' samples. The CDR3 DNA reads TGTGCCAGCAGTCCCACAGAGAACACTGAAGCTTTCTTT. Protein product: CASSPTENTEAFF.